This TCR beta chain is from a study of human T cells and chemical hapten exposure. This clonotype was detected ten times or more. Time point noted: healthy volunteer bleed at 2 weeks. Total RNA was isolated from unfractionated whole blood. One entry per CDR3 protein results from TCRdb running MiXCR on the RACE reads. The top ten clones hold 2.9% of a sample with tens of thousands of distinct CDR3 sequences, roughly 8.5% of them seen once. V dropped 7 bases and J dropped 4; count of bases not matched to a gene: 9. Germline-derived CDR1 and CDR2 are SQVTM and ANQGSEA. The CDR3 length is 13 residues. V is TRBV29-1 and J is TRBJ2-5; 7 nucleotides line up with TRBD1. The sample comprised whole blood. The origin of this receptor is a female donor in good health. Some clones in this sample may be carry-over from other donors' samples. CDR3 in amino acids: CSASRQGVETQYF. The CDR3 coding sequence is TGCAGCGCTTCACGCCAGGGGGTAGAGACCCAGTACTTC. The full variable domain, in which reference TRBV29-1 and TRBJ2-5 provide the parts outside the CDR3, is SAVISQKPSRDICQRGTSLTIQCQVDSQVTMMFWYRQQPGQSLTLIATANQGSEATYESGFVIDKFPISRPNLTFSTLTVSNMSPEDSSIYLCSASRQGVETQYFGPGTRLLVL.